This TCR beta chain was recovered during a study of blood T cell repertoires in COVID-19. Looking at the study overall: From the United States, Italy and Spain came samples of acute and convalescent COVID-19. The cDNA or gDNA used as material had been derived from T cells, B-cell-depleted T cells, or PBMCs.

The V end was cut by 5 bases, the J end by 5 bases, with 9 bases between. The CDR3 contains 11 residues. Germline V lookup: CDR1 SQVTM, CDR2 ANQGSEA. Original data processing: Reference gene primer amplification yielded estimated nucleated cell counts. Measured with immunoSEQ multiplex PCR; TCRdb has only the in-frame clones, and not every one. V, J and clone size are those of that table, while D and trimming were read from the DNA. The sample holds approximately 220,000 clones, 70% to 90% seen once. The gene calls are TRBV29-1 and TRBJ1-1; D is unclear. Sample: PBMCs or T cells enriched from blood (not recorded which). The sequence was collected from a woman aged 25 to 39 who had been exposed to COVID-19. The CDR3 bases are TGCAGCGTTTTGCGAGGAACTGAAGCTTTCTTT. Amino acid sequence: CSVLRGTEAFF.